The rows below give T cell receptor beta chains drawn from one sample of a study of T cell responses to AZD1222 COVID-19 vaccine. Assay: immunoSEQ multiplex PCR; the TCRdb copy retains only in-frame clones and omits some. The profile shows 150,000 to 200,000 clones, more than 85% of them singletons. Sample: peripheral blood, taken 28 days after the second AZD1222 dose. The origin of the receptors is an adult who received the AZD1222 COVID-19 vaccine. CDR3s leave out the opening cysteine and the closing phenylalanine or tryptophan. D genes are given only for firm matches.

j_call d_call v_call cdr3_aa
TRBJ1-5 TRBD1 TRBV30 AWSALGGTGGNQPQH
TRBJ1-2 TRBD1 TRBV5-1 ASSFGQGNYGYT
TRBJ1-2 - TRBV9 ASTGGGVADYGYT
TRBJ2-5 - TRBV6-2/TRBV6-3 ASSYRVPETQY
TRBJ1-1 TRBD1 TRBV6-5 ASGRTGRSEAF
TRBJ2-3 - TRBV27 ASSLGTLSTDTQY
TRBJ1-5 - TRBV19 ASSIGQGSLRANQPQH
TRBJ1-5 TRBD1 TRBV4-1 ASSQVAGGGQPQH
TRBJ2-1 TRBD2 TRBV6-1 ASRTSGVVNEQF
TRBJ2-2 - TRBV6-5 ASRKGTGELF
TRBJ1-1 - TRBV7-9 ASTLQSGVGTEAF
TRBJ2-2 - TRBV27 ASSFRQYTGELF
TRBJ2-3 - TRBV7-2 ASSLIAQDNTQY
TRBJ1-6 - TRBV27 ASSSPGGAGSPLH
TRBJ1-2 - TRBV11-1 ASSRGSFTYGYT
TRBJ1-3 - TRBV12-3/TRBV12-4 ASSLTPGNTIY
TRBJ2-5 - TRBV5-6 ASSLGNWETQY
TRBJ1-3 - TRBV7-2 ASSLMSRSGNTIY
TRBJ1-1 - TRBV7-2 ASSLPQGSAF
TRBJ1-2 - TRBV9 ASRTGTGYT
TRBJ1-1 - TRBV6-5 ASSGFGGKNTEAF
TRBJ1-1 - TRBV6-2/TRBV6-3 ASSWGGSEAF
TRBJ1-1 - TRBV7-9 ASSLLSNTEAF
TRBJ2-7 - TRBV20-1 SASLSRSYEQY
TRBJ2-3 - TRBV10-1 ASPHTELSTDTQY
TRBJ2-5 - TRBV11-2 ASSPGRGSGAGDQY
TRBJ1-5 - TRBV6-4 ASSDGTGSYSNQPQH
TRBJ1-2 - TRBV18 ASSPGRRDGYT
TRBJ1-5 - TRBV19 ASSFRDSNQPQH
TRBJ2-7 - TRBV20-1 SASPGSYEQY
TRBJ1-4 TRBD1 TRBV18 ASSPGTGPEKLF
TRBJ1-3 - TRBV4-2 ASSQGNRNSGNTIY
TRBJ1-6 - TRBV7-8 ASSSTGRSPLH
TRBJ2-1 - TRBV12-5 ASGPINANERF
TRBJ1-1 - TRBV7-9 ASSSTGRGNTEAF
TRBJ1-2 - TRBV15 ATSRAKTGYGYT
TRBJ2-3 - TRBV7-2 ASSPDRISSNTQY
TRBJ1-1 - TRBV7-9 ASSHTGGRDF
TRBJ2-2 - TRBV30 AWSVLLSGELF